The present entry profiles one TCR beta chain with its context. The antigen is undetermined. The CDR3 contains 13 residues. V was pared by 5 bases and J by 0 bases, with 7 bases between. CDR1 SEHNR and CDR2 FQNEAQ come from the germline V gene (reference sequence). The repertoire was sequenced with immunoSEQ multiplex PCR; TCRdb's copy has only in-frame clones and lacks some. Among about 59,000 clones, roughly three quarters were seen once, and the ten largest hold approximately 1%. These data are taken from a study of memory CD4+ T cells and cytomegalovirus serostatus. The wider study: Donors were healthy Belgian adults, under 10 CMV seropositive and about 24 seronegative. Study-level results: Of around 160 reported CMV TCRbeta sequences, some 70 were found in memory CD4+ repertoires. A US-trained random forest predicted CMV serostatus with median AUC around 0.93.

The sort gate was single viable CD3+CD4+CD8-CD45RO+ cells for memory CD4+ T cells. After thawing, CD4+ T cells were positively selected. The material sequenced was memory CD4+ T cells from blood. This sequence joins TRBV7-9 and TRBJ1-1; no firm D call. This TCR came from an adult in good health and CMV-seronegative. This chain's CDR3 is CASSADMNTEAFF. The CDR3 DNA follows: TGTGCCAGCAGCGCCGACATGAACACTGAAGCTTTCTTT.